These 20 T cell receptor beta chains share one sample of origin, sequenced in a study of cytomegalovirus exposure and HLA in healthy donors. The PCR had 60 Vbeta and 13 Jbeta primers. The repertoire was sequenced with immunoSEQ multiplex PCR; TCRdb's copy has only in-frame clones and lacks some. The data contain around 170,000 clones, more than 75% of them singletons. The specimen sequenced was PBMCs. The receptor set was obtained from a woman younger than 35 in good health and CMV-seronegative.

V is TRBV13 and J is TRBJ1-1; weak D call: TRBD1 (6 bases). Germline V gene data show CDR1 as PRHDT and CDR2 as FYEKMQ (reference sequence). V dropped 1 base and J dropped 3 bases, with 9 bases sitting between them. The CDR3 covers 14 residues. CDR3 in DNA: TGTGCCAGCAGCTTAGCGTCAGGGGACACTGAAGCTTTCTTT. This encodes CASSLASGDTEAFF.

CDR3 loop: CASSRGEGQPQHF. DNA of the CDR3: TGTGCCAGCAGCCGGGGAGAGGGTCAGCCCCAGCATTTT. The genes are TRBV14 and TRBJ1-5; D not resolved. CDR3 length: 13 amino acids. Germline lookup yields CDR1 SGHDN and CDR2 FVKESK. Trimming took off 4 bases at V and 6 bases at J, with 10 bases between the two ends.

This chain uses TRBV29-1 with TRBJ2-3, with TRBD2 matching over 9 bases. V shed 4 bases, J shed 2 bases, and the junction held 7 bases outside the gene matches. Germline-derived CDR1 and CDR2 are SQVTM and ANQGSEA. CDR3 length: 15 residues. The CDR3 loop reads CSVVGGRGLTDTQYF. CDR3 sequence (DNA): TGCAGCGTTGTGGGCGGGAGGGGACTCACAGATACGCAGTATTTT.

The V and J genes are TRBV7-2 and TRBJ2-7, with TRBD1 matching 9 bases. Germline V gene sequence: CDR1 SGHTA, CDR2 FQGNSA. J gave up 2 bases and V 1 base, and 12 bases lay outside the gene matches. This CDR3 spans 18 amino acids. CDR3 sequence: CASSLVRGGGQGAYEQYF. The CDR3 bases are TGTGCCAGCAGCTTAGTTAGAGGGGGGGGACAGGGCGCCTACGAGCAGTACTTC.

This chain connects TRBV5-6 to TRBJ2-7, with a tentative D call TRBD2 (5 bases). Germline loops: CDR1 SGHDT, CDR2 YYEEEE. There are 13 residues in the CDR3. Trimming stripped 4 bases from V and 3 bases from J, with 11 bases between. CDR3 sequence (DNA): TGTGCCAGCAGCATCTCCGGGATCTACGAGCAGTACTTC. Amino acid sequence: CASSISGIYEQYF.

As for this clone: An end of the junction differs from the germline gene, which may be a read error. The chain is built from TRBV5-1 and TRBJ1-2; D not certain. Germline V gene sequence: CDR1 SGHRS, CDR2 YFSETQ. The length of the CDR3 is 15 residues. This CDR3 is CASSLGYGIRYGYTF. CDR3 DNA: TGTGCCAGCAGCTTGGGATATGGTATTCGGTATGGCTACACCTTC.

The chain combines TRBV5-1 with TRBJ2-1; 7 nucleotides align to TRBD1. The CDR3 is 17 residues long. CDR1 SGHRS and CDR2 YFSETQ come from the germline V gene. V was clipped by 4 bases and J by 6 bases; unmatched bases: 16. The CDR3 bases are TGCGCCAGCAGCCTACCACCCGGGACAGTCCACTTCAATGAGCAGTTCTTC. It codes for CASSLPPGTVHFNEQFF.

In its sample, this clone was seen once. The J gene is TRBJ1-3, the V gene TRBV6-5; D gene uncertain. V was shortened by 0 bases and J by 2 bases, with 8 bases between the two germline ends. The CDR3 length is 15 residues. CDR1 and CDR2 from the germline V gene are MNHEY and SVGAGI. The CDR3 region has the DNA TGTGCCAGCAGTTACTCCGCAGATGCTGGAAACACCATATATTTT. It is translated as CASSYSADAGNTIYF.

This chain connects TRBV10-3 to TRBJ1-4; no firm D call. V was clipped by 3 bases and J by 2 bases, with 7 bases between them. CDR3 size: 14 residues. Germline CDR1 ENHRY, CDR2 SYGVKD. The chain's CDR3 is CAISDGYTNEKLFF. CDR3 nucleotide sequence: TGTGCCATCAGTGACGGGTACACTAATGAAAAACTGTTTTTT.

CDR3 coding DNA: TGCGCCAGCAGCCAAGAGCCGCCAGGGGTTATCGGCGAGCAGTACTTC. This translates into CASSQEPPGVIGEQYF. V and J are TRBV4-1 and TRBJ2-7; weak D call: TRBD1 (6 bases). Germline V lookup: CDR1 MGHRA, CDR2 YSYEKL. The V end was cut by 0 bases, the J end by 6 bases, with 18 bases between. This CDR3 contains 16 residues.

V usage is TRBV19 and J usage is TRBJ2-2; TRBD1 aligns across 8 bases. Germline-derived CDR1 and CDR2 are LNHDA and SQIVND (reference sequence). V was clipped by 3 bases and J by 3 bases; unmatched bases: 0. The CDR3 runs 14 residues. The DNA of the CDR3 is TGTGCCAGTAGTATGACAGGGGACACCGGGGAGCTGTTTTTT. Amino acids: CASSMTGDTGELFF.

The V gene is TRBV29-1, the J gene TRBJ2-3, with TRBD2 matching 12 bases. The CDR3 is made up of 17 amino acids. Germline CDR1 reads SQVTM; CDR2 reads ANQGSEA. The V and J ends lost 5 bases and 0 bases, in that order; junction bases with no gene match: 9. The CDR3 nucleotides read TGCAGCGTTCAACGGACTAGCGGGGTTACTAGCACAGATACGCAGTATTTT. It codes for CSVQRTSGVTSTDTQYF.

The chain joins TRBV25-1 to TRBJ2-1; D perhaps matches TRBD2 (6 bases). Germline CDR1 is MGHDK and CDR2 is SYGVNS. CDR3 length equals 14 residues. The germline V and J ends were trimmed by 3 bases and 0 bases, with 6 bases remaining between them. DNA of the CDR3: TGTGCCAGCAGTGAGGGGGGCTCCTACAATGAGCAGTTCTTC. Protein product: CASSEGGSYNEQFF. The full variable domain, in which reference TRBV25-1 and TRBJ2-1 provide the parts outside the CDR3, is EADIYQTPRYLVIGTGKKITLECSQTMGHDKMYWYQQDPGMELHLIHYSYGVNSTEKGDLSSESTVSRIRTEHFPLTLESARPSHTSQYLCASSEGGSYNEQFFGPGTRLTVL.

This chain uses TRBV5-5 with TRBJ1-1; 7 bases agree with TRBD1. V trimming: 6 bases; J trimming: 1 base; junction bases outside the gene matches: 6. The germline V gene has CDR1 SGHKS and CDR2 YYEKEE (reference sequence). This CDR3 is built from 14 residues. CDR3 sequence: CASIHRGGNTEAFF. The CDR3 DNA reads TGTGCCAGCATCCACAGGGGCGGGAACACTGAAGCTTTCTTT. Supplemented by reference TRBV5-5 and TRBJ1-1, the full variable domain reads DAGVTQSPTHLIKTRGQQVTLRCSPISGHKSVSWYQQVLGQGPQFIFQYYEKEERGRGNFPDRFSARQFPNYSSELNVNALLLGDSALYLCASIHRGGNTEAFFGQGTRLTVV.

The chain joins TRBV10-2 to TRBJ1-6; D possibly corresponds to TRBD1 (6 bases). With 4 bases removed from V and 2 bases from J, the gap between germline ends came to 12 bases. Germline V lookup: CDR1 WSHSY, CDR2 SAAADI. The CDR3 consists of 16 residues. CDR3 DNA sequence: TGCGCCAGCAGTGGCGGACAGTTTGCCTATAATTCACCCCTCCACTTT. Translation: CASSGGQFAYNSPLHF.

The chain has TRBV12-5 and TRBJ1-2; D is ambiguous. The CDR3 length is 16 residues. V shed 0 bases and J shed 7 bases, with 18 bases lying between them. Germline CDR1 is LGHNT and CDR2 is FRNRAP. The CDR3 DNA is TGTGCTAGTGGTTTGGTACCAGGTCAGAAGTTCCGTGGCTACACCTTC. As protein: CASGLVPGQKFRGYTF.

This rearrangement joins TRBV20-1 to TRBJ2-4; D unresolved. This CDR3 has 11 amino acids. Germline V CDR1 and CDR2: DFQATT, SNEGSKA (reference sequence). Here the CDR3 DNA reads TGCAGCCTTCTAGCCAAAAACATTCAGTACTTC. It specifies CSLLAKNIQYF.

The genes are TRBV6-5 and TRBJ2-5; D might be TRBD2 (6 bases). The CDR3 contains 13 residues. V was trimmed by 4 bases and J by 5 bases, leaving 11 bases between them. From germline, CDR1 is MNHEY and CDR2 SVGAGI. For the CDR3, the DNA is TGTGCCAGCAGTTTCGGGGGTTGGGAGACCCAGTACTTC. It is translated as CASSFGGWETQYF.

This clone appeared a single time. The chain combines TRBV19 with TRBJ2-7; 11 bases fit TRBD2. CDR1 and CDR2 from the germline V gene are LNHDA and SQIVND (reference sequence). CDR3 length: 20 amino acids. The V segment lost 4 bases and the J segment 4 bases; nucleotides outside the gene matches: 21. CDR3 sequence reads: CASSRASLAGGKPVIYEQYF. The CDR3 nucleotides read TGTGCCAGTAGTAGAGCCTCTTTAGCGGGAGGGAAACCGGTCATTTACGAGCAGTACTTC.

The rearrangement joins TRBV19 to TRBJ2-7; 9 bases align to TRBD1. From germline, CDR1 is LNHDA and CDR2 SQIVND (reference sequence). There are 14 residues in the CDR3. The V segment lost 4 bases and the J segment 5 bases; nucleotides outside the gene matches: 6. CDR3 sequence: CASSRGQGRHEQYF. In nucleotides, the CDR3 is TGTGCCAGTAGTAGGGGACAGGGCCGGCACGAGCAGTACTTC.